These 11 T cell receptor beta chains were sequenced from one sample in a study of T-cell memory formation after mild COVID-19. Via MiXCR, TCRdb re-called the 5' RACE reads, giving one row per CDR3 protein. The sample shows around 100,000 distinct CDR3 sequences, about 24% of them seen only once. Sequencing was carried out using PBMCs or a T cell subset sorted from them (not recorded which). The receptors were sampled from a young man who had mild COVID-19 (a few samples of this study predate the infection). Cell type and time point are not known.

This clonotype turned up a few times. CDR3 coding DNA: TGCAGTGCTAGAGGAAACTCCGGAGATACGCAGTATTTT. Encoded protein: CSARGNSGDTQYF. The chain has TRBV20-1 and TRBJ2-3; no clear D. Trimming cost V 1 base and J 5 bases, with 10 bases left between them. Germline CDR1 is DFQATT and CDR2 is SNEGSKA (reference sequence). This CDR3 has 13 amino acids.

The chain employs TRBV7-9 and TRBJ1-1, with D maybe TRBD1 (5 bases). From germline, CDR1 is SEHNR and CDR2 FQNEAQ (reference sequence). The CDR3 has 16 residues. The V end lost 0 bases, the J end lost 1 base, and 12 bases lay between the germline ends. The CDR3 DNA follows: TGTGCCAGCAGCTTAGCGCAGAGAGGGGAGAACACTGAAGCTTTCTTT. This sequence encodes CASSLAQRGENTEAFF.

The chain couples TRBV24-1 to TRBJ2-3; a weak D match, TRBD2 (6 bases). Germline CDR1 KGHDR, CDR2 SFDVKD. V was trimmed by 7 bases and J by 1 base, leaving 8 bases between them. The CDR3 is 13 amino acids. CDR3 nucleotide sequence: TGTGCCACCAGGGGGGGTCGCACAGATACGCAGTATTTT. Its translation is CATRGGRTDTQYF.

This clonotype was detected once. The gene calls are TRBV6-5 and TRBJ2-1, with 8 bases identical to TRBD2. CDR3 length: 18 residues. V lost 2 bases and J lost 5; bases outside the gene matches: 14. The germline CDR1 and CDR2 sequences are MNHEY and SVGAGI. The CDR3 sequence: CASSYGPEPGLDHNEQFF. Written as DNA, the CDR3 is TGTGCCAGCAGTTACGGCCCTGAGCCGGGACTAGATCACAATGAGCAGTTCTTC.

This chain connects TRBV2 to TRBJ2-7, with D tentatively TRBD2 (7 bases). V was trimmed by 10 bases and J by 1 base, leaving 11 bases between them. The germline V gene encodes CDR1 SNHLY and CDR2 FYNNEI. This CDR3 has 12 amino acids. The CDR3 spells CATGGPSYEQYV. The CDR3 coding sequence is TGTGCCACCGGGGGGCCGTCCTACGAGCAGTACGTC.

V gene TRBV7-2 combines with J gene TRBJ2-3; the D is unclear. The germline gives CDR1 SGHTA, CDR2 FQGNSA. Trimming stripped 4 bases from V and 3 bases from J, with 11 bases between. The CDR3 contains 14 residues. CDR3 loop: CASSSLGPTDTQYF. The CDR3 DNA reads TGTGCCAGCAGCTCTCTAGGTCCGACAGATACGCAGTATTTT. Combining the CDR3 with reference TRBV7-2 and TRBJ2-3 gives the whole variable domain GAGVSQSPSNKVTEKGKDVELRCDPISGHTALYWYRQSLGQGLEFLIYFQGNSAPDKSGLPSDRFSAERTGGSVSTLTIQRTQQEDSAVYLCASSSLGPTDTQYFGPGTRLTVL.

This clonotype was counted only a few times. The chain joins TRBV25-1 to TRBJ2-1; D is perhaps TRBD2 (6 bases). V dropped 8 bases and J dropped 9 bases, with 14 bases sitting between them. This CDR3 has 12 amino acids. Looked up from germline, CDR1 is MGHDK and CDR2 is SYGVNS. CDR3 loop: CASCGVTGEQFF. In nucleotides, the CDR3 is TGTGCCAGCTGCGGGGTTACGGGTGAGCAGTTCTTC.

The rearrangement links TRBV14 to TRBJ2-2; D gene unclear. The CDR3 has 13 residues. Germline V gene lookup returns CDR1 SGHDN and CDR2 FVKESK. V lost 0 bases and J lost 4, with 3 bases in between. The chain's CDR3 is CASSQDGTGELFF. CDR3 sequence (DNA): TGTGCCAGCAGCCAAGACGGCACCGGGGAGCTGTTTTTT.

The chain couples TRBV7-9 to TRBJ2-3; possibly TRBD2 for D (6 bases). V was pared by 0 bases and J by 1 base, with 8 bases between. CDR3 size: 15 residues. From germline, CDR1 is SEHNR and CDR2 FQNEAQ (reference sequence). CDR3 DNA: TGTGCCAGCAGCTTAGCGCAGCGGGGCACAGATACGCAGTATTTT. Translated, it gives CASSLAQRGTDTQYF.

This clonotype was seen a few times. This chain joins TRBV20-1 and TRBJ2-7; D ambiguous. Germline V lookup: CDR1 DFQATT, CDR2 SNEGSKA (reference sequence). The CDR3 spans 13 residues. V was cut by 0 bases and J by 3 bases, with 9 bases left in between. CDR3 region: CSARDETDYEQYF. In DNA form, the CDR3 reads TGCAGTGCTAGAGATGAAACCGACTACGAGCAGTACTTC.

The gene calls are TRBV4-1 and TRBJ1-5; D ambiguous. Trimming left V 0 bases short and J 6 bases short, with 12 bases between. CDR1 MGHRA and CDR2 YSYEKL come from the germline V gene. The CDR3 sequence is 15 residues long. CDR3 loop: CASSQDSKGSQPQHF. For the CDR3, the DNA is TGCGCCAGCAGCCAAGATTCGAAAGGGAGTCAGCCCCAGCATTTT.